The clone carrying this TCR beta chain was seen a handful of times. The antigen is undetermined. This sample was included in a study of cytomegalovirus exposure and HLA in healthy donors. Study in general: Earlier work reported approximately 110 million unique TCR beta sequences from 150 million to 200 million T cells. General study points: Most TCR sequences proved rare, with some public TCRs found in many donors.

The V segment lost 4 bases and the J segment 8 bases; nucleotides outside the gene matches: 15. CDR1 is SEHNR, CDR2 FQNEAQ, per germline (reference sequence). This CDR3 has 17 amino acids. PCR primers comprised 60 Vbeta and 13 Jbeta primers. This table comes from immunoSEQ multiplex PCR, and its TCRdb copy is limited to in-frame clones, with some not included. The sample carries under 150,000 clones, approximately 9% recorded once. Donors were nominally healthy when sampled, though unrecorded immune exposures were likely. This TCR came from a male donor in good health and CMV-seronegative. The sample taken for sequencing was PBMCs. The V and J genes are TRBV7-9 and TRBJ2-4; TRBD1 matches 9 bases. The CDR3 reads CASSSPKQGASGDIQYF. The CDR3 bases are TGTGCCAGCAGCTCCCCGAAACAGGGGGCCAGTGGGGACATTCAGTACTTC.